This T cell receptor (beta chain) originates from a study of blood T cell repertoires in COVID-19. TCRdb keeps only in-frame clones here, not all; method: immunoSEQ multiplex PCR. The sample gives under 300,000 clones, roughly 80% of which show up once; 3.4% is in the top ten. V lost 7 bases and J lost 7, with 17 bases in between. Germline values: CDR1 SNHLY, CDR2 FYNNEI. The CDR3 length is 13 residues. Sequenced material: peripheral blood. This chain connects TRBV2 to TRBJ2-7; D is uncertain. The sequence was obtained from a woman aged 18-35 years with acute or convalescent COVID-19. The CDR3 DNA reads TGTGCCAGCATAAAAGAGACTGGCACAGAGCAGTACTTC. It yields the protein CASIKETGTEQYF.